This is a list of T cell receptor beta chains from one sample in a study of cytomegalovirus exposure and HLA in healthy donors. Produced via immunoSEQ multiplex PCR; TCRdb's table is partial and in-frame only. The table lists 60,000 to 70,000 clones, about four fifths of them singletons. Sequencing was done on a sample of PBMCs. The receptors were gathered from a woman under 40 in good health and CMV-seronegative. Each CDR3 is given with its conserved first and last residue. D genes are given only for firm matches. Size values are once, few and many counts, or a class for expanded clones, and some rows have none.

clone size,V gene,D gene,J gene,CDR3 DNA,CDR3 protein
-,TRBV4-2,-,TRBJ1-1,TGTGCCAGCAGCCGCCAAGATCGTGAGCTGAACACTGAAGCTTTCTTT,CASSRQDRELNTEAFF
once,TRBV6-5,-,TRBJ1-2,TGTGCCAGCAGTTACTCGGAGGGGGGGGCCGATGGCTACACCTTC,CASSYSEGGADGYTF
-,TRBV7-9,TRBD1,TRBJ1-2,TGTGCCAGCAGCTCCGTGACAGGGAACTATGGCTACACCTTC,CASSSVTGNYGYTF
once,TRBV4-1,-,TRBJ2-7,TGCGCCAGCAGGGGCACAGGGAGAGGAGAGCAGTACTTC,CASRGTGRGEQYF
-,TRBV7-2,-,TRBJ2-6,TGTGCCAGCAGCCGGACTACCTCTGGGGCCAACGTCCTGACTTTC,CASSRTTSGANVLTF
-,TRBV7-9,-,TRBJ2-7,TGTGCCAGCAGCCACGTGGGGGGATATTTCGAGCAGTACTTC,CASSHVGGYFEQYF
once,TRBV29-1,-,TRBJ2-7,TGCAGCGTTGAAAAGGACAATCCCTACGAGCAGTACTTC,CSVEKDNPYEQYF
few,TRBV30,-,TRBJ2-1,TGTGCCTGGGCCGGACAGCCGGGTAGAGATGAGCAGTTCTTC,CAWAGQPGRDEQFF
-,TRBV30,-,TRBJ1-5,TGTGCCTGGAGTGGAGCCAGGACAGTCAATCAGCCCCAGCATTTT,CAWSGARTVNQPQHF
-,TRBV2,-,TRBJ2-2,TGTGCCAGCCGACGGGGGAACACCGGGGAGCTGTTTTTT,CASRRGNTGELFF
-,TRBV30,-,TRBJ1-5,TGTGCCTGGACTGAACAGACAGGCAATCAGCCCCAGCATTTT,CAWTEQTGNQPQHF
few,TRBV4-1,-,TRBJ1-5,TGCGCCAGCAGCCAAGTGGTGGGGGGAAATCAGCCCCAGCATTTT,CASSQVVGGNQPQHF
-,TRBV7-6,TRBD1,TRBJ2-7,TGTGCCAGCAGCCCGGGACAGGGGATTCCCTACGAGCAGTACTTC,CASSPGQGIPYEQYF
-,TRBV6-5,-,TRBJ1-1,TGTGCCAGCAGTTCCCTTTTGAATACAGTCCGAGCTTTCTTT,CASSSLLNTVRAFF
once,TRBV25-1,-,TRBJ1-5,TGTGCCAGCAGTGAGCCCCCCCGACAGGCCGAGTGTCAGCCCCAGCATTTT,CASSEPPRQAECQPQHF
-,TRBV6-1,TRBD1,TRBJ1-2,TGTGCCAGCAGTGACGGGGACAGATACTATGGCTACACCTTC,CASSDGDRYYGYTF
-,TRBV6-5,TRBD1,TRBJ1-1,TGTGCCAGCAGTGAGGGGGCCGACGACGGTGAAGCTTTCTTT,CASSEGADDGEAFF
-,TRBV2,TRBD1,TRBJ2-5,TGTGCCAGCAGACCTGCCGGGACAGTTAAAGAGACCCAGTACTTC,CASRPAGTVKETQYF
-,TRBV30,-,TRBJ2-1,TGTGCCTGGAGAGCGTACAATGAGCAGTTCTTC,CAWRAYNEQFF
-,TRBV4-1,TRBD2,TRBJ2-5,TGCGCCAGCAGCCAAGGGAAAATTATCGGGGGGGCACAGGAGACCCAGTACTTC,CASSQGKIIGGAQETQYF
-,TRBV6-4,-,TRBJ2-3,TGTGCCAGCAGTGACGGGGGGGCCGATACGCAGTATTTT,CASSDGGADTQYF
few,TRBV6-5,TRBD1,TRBJ2-7,TGTGCCAGCAGTTCGGGACAGGGGGACCAAGAGTACTTC,CASSSGQGDQEYF
-,TRBV25-1,-,TRBJ2-1,TGTGCCAGCAGTGAATATGTGGGGGCGGAGGATGAGCAGTTCTTC,CASSEYVGAEDEQFF
once,TRBV30,-,TRBJ1-5,TGTGCCTGGAGTGGGGGAGGGTACAATCAGCCCCAGCATTTT,CAWSGGGYNQPQHF
-,TRBV29-1,-,TRBJ2-7,TGCAGCGTTGAAGAGCAGGGCTCTGGTGGGTACTTC,CSVEEQGSGGYF
-,TRBV10-3,-,TRBJ2-5,TGTGCCACCGGGGACTCACAAGAGACCCAGTACTTC,CATGDSQETQYF
-,TRBV6-5,-,TRBJ2-7,TGTGCCAGCAGTTCTACCGGGACACAGTCCTACGAGCAGTACTTC,CASSSTGTQSYEQYF
-,TRBV2,TRBD1,TRBJ1-2,TGTGCCAGCAGGACAGGGGAAAACTATGGCTACACCTTC,CASRTGENYGYTF
few,TRBV6-1,-,TRBJ2-7,TGTGCCAGCAGTGTAGCCACTCGGTCCTACGAGCAGTACTTC,CASSVATRSYEQYF
-,TRBV7-9,-,TRBJ1-1,TGTGCCAGCAGCTTAGCCTGGCAAAAAGCTTTCTTT,CASSLAWQKAFF
-,TRBV29-1,TRBD2,TRBJ2-7,TGCAGCGTTGGAGGACTAGCGGGAGAAACCTACGAGCAGTACTTC,CSVGGLAGETYEQYF
-,TRBV28,-,TRBJ1-4,TGTGCCAGCAAAGGAGTTAATAATGAAAAACTGTTTTTT,CASKGVNNEKLFF
-,TRBV30,-,TRBJ2-5,TGTGCCTGGAGCCTCCACCAACCCCGGGAGACCCAGTACTTC,CAWSLHQPRETQYF
-,TRBV2,TRBD1,TRBJ1-1,TGTGCCAGCAGTAGACAGGGACAGGAAGCTTTCTTT,CASSRQGQEAFF
once,TRBV7-9,-,TRBJ2-5,TGTGCCAGCAGCTTATATAGTAGCGGTCAAGAGACCCAGTACTTC,CASSLYSSGQETQYF
-,TRBV11-2,TRBD2,TRBJ2-1,TGTGCCAGCAGCCAAAAGCGGGGGATGAATGAGCAGTTCTTC,CASSQKRGMNEQFF
-,TRBV30,-,TRBJ1-1,TGTGCCTGGAGTGTACACGGGGGCACTGAAGCTTTCTTT,CAWSVHGGTEAFF
few,TRBV5-8,TRBD2,TRBJ2-7,TGTGCCAGCAGCTTACTAGCGGTCTACGAGCAGTACTTC,CASSLLAVYEQYF
-,TRBV30,-,TRBJ2-3,TGTGCCTGGAACCGACCACTAGCAGATCTCACAGATACGCAGTATTTT,CAWNRPLADLTDTQYF
-,TRBV9,TRBD2,TRBJ2-1,TGTGCCAGCAGCCCCAGGGAAGCGGGAGGGCCAGTAGGGTACAATGAGCAGTTCTTC,CASSPREAGGPVGYNEQFF
-,TRBV27,-,TRBJ1-2,TGTGCCAGCAGGGACCCCGGGAGGGGTGGAGGCTACACCTTC,CASRDPGRGGGYTF
medium-sized,TRBV27,-,TRBJ2-7,TGTGTCAGCTATGGTAGCTCCTACGAGCAGTACTTC,CVSYGSSYEQYF
once,TRBV7-9,-,TRBJ2-1,TGTGCCAGCACCCCCTCGGGACAACCCAATGAGCAGTTCTTC,CASTPSGQPNEQFF
once,TRBV29-1,TRBD2,TRBJ2-1,TGCAGCGACGGACTAGCGGGAGGGCCAGATGAGCAGTTCTTC,CSDGLAGGPDEQFF
-,TRBV4-3,-,TRBJ2-1,TGCGCCAGCAGCCAAGCCTGGCGCGGAGGCAATGAGCAGTTCTTC,CASSQAWRGGNEQFF
-,TRBV30,TRBD1,TRBJ2-7,TGTGCCTGGGGCACACTAAGGGGACAGACCGAGCAGTACTTC,CAWGTLRGQTEQYF
-,TRBV2,TRBD1,TRBJ2-7,TGTGCCAGCAGTCGACCCGCTGACAGGGTCGAACACGAGCAGTACTTC,CASSRPADRVEHEQYF
-,TRBV15,TRBD1,TRBJ1-6,TGTGCCACCAGCAGCCGTAGGGGGCCGAGGGTCGGATCACCCCTCCACTTT,CATSSRRGPRVGSPLHF
-,TRBV6-9,-,TRBJ1-1,TGTGCCAGCACCTCGCCCCAGGACAAGAACACTGAAGCTTTCTTT,CASTSPQDKNTEAFF
-,TRBV10-1,TRBD2,TRBJ2-1,TGCGCCAGCAGCGCGGGACTAGCGGGGGCCGAGCAGTTCTTC,CASSAGLAGAEQFF
-,TRBV5-4,TRBD1,TRBJ2-7,TGTGCCAGCAGTCCCGGGACAGGGAGCTACGAGCAGTACTTC,CASSPGTGSYEQYF
-,TRBV6-5,-,TRBJ2-5,TGTGCCAGCAGTTACGGGCGGGGAGGGACCCAGTACTTC,CASSYGRGGTQYF
-,TRBV12-5,TRBD1,TRBJ1-1,TGTGCTAGTGGTTCACGCCGGGACAGGGTTGCTGAAGCTTTCTTT,CASGSRRDRVAEAFF
few,TRBV6-1,TRBD1,TRBJ1-5,TGTGCCAGCAGTGAAGAGGGGACAGGGTTCGAGCCCCAGCATTTT,CASSEEGTGFEPQHF
-,TRBV4-2,-,TRBJ1-1,TGTGCCAGCAGCCAAGATCGTCAGAGGGCTGAAGCTTTCTTT,CASSQDRQRAEAFF
few,TRBV6-5,TRBD1,TRBJ1-4,TGTGCCAGCAGAACCGACAGGGGGTATGAAAAACTGTTTTTT,CASRTDRGYEKLFF
-,TRBV25-1,TRBD2,TRBJ2-5,TGTGCCAGCAGTATTCTAGCGGGGGGCTCCGAGGAGACCCAGTACTTC,CASSILAGGSEETQYF